A single TCR beta chain is shown here with its context. Investigators isolated RNA and reverse transcribed it into cDNA to act as the sequencing template. Method: immunoSEQ multiplex PCR; TCRdb's copy keeps in-frame clones and lacks some. The sample carries 61,000 or so clones, about 96% recorded once. The data belong to a study of CD8+ T cells in alopecia areata. CD4+ and CD8+ T cells were sorted from PBMCs. This TCR came from a human donor with alopecia areata. The starting material was CD8+ T cells sorted from blood, obtained at week 0.

As DNA, the CDR3 is TGTGCCAGCCAGCGAGGACAGGGGTACGAGCAGTACTTC. This sequence encodes CASQRGQGYEQYF. This sequence joins TRBV6-5 and TRBJ2-7, with TRBD1 matching over 9 bases. Per germline, CDR1 MNHEY and CDR2 SVGAGI. After removal of 8 bases from V and 4 bases from J, the junction contained 6 bases not matched to a gene. This CDR3 has 13 amino acids.